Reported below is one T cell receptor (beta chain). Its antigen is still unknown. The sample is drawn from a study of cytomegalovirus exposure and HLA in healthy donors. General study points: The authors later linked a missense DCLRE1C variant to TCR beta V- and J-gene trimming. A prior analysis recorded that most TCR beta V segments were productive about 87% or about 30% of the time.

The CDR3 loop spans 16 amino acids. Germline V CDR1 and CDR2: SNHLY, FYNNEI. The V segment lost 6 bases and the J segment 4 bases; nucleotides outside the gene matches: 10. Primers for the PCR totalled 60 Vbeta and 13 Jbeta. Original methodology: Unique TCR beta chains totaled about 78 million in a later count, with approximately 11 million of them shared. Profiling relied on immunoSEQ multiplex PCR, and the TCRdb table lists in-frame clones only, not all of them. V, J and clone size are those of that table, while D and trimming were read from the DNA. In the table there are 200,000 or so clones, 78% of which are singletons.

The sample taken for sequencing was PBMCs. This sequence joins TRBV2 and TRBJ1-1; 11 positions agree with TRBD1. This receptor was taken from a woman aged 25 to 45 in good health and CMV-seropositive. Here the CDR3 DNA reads TGTGCCAGCAGGAAAAGGGAGGGACAGGGGGGCACTGAAGCTTTCTTT. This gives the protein CASRKREGQGGTEAFF.